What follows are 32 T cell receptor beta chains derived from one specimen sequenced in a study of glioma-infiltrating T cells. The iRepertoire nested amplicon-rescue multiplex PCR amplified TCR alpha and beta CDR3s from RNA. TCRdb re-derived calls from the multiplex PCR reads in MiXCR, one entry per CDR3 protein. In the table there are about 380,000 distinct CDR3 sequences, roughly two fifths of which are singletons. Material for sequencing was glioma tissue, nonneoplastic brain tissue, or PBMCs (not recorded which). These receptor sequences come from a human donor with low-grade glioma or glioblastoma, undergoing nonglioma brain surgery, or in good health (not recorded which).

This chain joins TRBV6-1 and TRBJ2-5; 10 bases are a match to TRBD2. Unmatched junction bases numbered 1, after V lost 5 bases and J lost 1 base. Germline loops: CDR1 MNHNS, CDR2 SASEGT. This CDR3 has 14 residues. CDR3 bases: TGTGCCAGCAGTCTAGCGGGAGTCCAAGAGACCCAGTACTTC. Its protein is CASSLAGVQETQYF.

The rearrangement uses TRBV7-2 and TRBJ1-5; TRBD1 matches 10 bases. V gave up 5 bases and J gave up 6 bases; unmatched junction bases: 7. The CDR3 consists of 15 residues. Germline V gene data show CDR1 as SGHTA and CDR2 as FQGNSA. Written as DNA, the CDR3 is TGTGCCAGCAGCCCGGGACAGGGGAGGGTTCAGCCCCAGCATTTT. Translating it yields CASSPGQGRVQPQHF. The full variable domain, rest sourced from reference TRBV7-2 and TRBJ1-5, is GAGVSQSPSNKVTEKGKDVELRCDPISGHTALYWYRQSLGQGLEFLIYFQGNSAPDKSGLPSDRFSAERTGGSVSTLTIQRTQQEDSAVYLCASSPGQGRVQPQHFGDGTRLSIL.

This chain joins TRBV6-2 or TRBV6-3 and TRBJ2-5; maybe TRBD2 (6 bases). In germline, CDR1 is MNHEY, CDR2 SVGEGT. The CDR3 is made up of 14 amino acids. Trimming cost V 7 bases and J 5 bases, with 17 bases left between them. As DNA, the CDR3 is TGTGCCAGCATCAACGGGGGATTCGGCGAGACCCAGTACTTC. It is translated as CASINGGFGETQYF.

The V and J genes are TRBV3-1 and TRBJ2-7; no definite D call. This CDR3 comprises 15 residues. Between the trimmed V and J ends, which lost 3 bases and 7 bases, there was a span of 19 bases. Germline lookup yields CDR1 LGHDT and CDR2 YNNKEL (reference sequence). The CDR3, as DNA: TGTGCCAGCAGCCAGTGGGCTAGTGGGCCCTGGGAGCAGTACTTC. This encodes CASSQWASGPWEQYF.

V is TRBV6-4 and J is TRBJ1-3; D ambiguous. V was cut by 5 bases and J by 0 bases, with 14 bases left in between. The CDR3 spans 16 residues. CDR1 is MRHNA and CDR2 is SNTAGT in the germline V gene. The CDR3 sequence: CASSFCLPGSGNTIYF. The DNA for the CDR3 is TGTGCCAGCAGTTTTTGTCTGCCCGGCTCTGGAAACACCATATATTTT.

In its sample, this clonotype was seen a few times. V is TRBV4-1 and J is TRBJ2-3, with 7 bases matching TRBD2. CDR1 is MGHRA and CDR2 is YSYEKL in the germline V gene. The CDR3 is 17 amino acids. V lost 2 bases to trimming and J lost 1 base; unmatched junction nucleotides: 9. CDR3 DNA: TGCGCCAGCAGCCAACCCCTTGCGGGAGCCCGCACAGATACGCAGTATTTT. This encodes CASSQPLAGARTDTQYF.

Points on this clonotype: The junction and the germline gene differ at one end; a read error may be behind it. The CDR3 region is CVSSSTGVYGYTF. In DNA, the CDR3 is TGTGTCAGCAGTTCGACAGGGGTCTATGGCTACACCTTC. The chain is built from TRBV27 and TRBJ1-2, with 8 bases lining up with TRBD1. This CDR3 comprises 13 residues. The germline V gene has CDR1 MNHEY and CDR2 SMNVEV (reference sequence).

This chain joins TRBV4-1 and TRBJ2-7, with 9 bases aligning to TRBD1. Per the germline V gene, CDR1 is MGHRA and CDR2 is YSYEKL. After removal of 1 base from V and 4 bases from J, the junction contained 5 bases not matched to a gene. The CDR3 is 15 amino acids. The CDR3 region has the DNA TGCGCCAGCAGCCAAGGGATGACAGGGGGTTACGAGCAGTACTTC. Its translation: CASSQGMTGGYEQYF.

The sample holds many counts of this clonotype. CDR3 bases: TGTGCCAGCAGTTCCGGGACTAGCGGAATTTCCTACGAGCAGTACTTC. Translated, it gives CASSSGTSGISYEQYF. The chain uses TRBV7-8 and TRBJ2-7; 11 nucleotides align to TRBD2. There are 16 residues in the CDR3. V dropped 6 bases and J dropped 1; count of bases not matched to a gene: 8. Germline V gives CDR1 SGHVS, CDR2 FQNEAQ. Based on the CDR3 plus reference TRBV7-8 and TRBJ2-7, the full variable domain is GAGVSQSPRYKVAKRGQDVALRCDPISGHVSLFWYQQALGQGPEFLTYFQNEAQLDKSGLPSDRFFAERPEGSVSTLKIQRTQQEDSAVYLCASSSGTSGISYEQYFGPGTRLTVT.

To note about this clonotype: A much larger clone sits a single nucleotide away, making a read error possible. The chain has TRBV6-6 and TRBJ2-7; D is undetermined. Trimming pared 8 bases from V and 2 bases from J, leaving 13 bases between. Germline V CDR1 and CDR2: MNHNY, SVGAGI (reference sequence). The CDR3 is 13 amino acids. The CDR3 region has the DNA TGTGCCAGCCACGTGGGCAGGACCTACGAGCAGTACTTC. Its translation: CASHVGRTYEQYF.

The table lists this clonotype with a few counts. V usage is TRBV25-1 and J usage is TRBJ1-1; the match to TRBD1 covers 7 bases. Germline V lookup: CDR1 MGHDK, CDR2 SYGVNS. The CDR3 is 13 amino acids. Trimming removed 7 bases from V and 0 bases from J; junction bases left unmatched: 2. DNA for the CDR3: TGTGCCAGCATGACAGGGATGAACACTGAAGCTTTCTTT. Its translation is CASMTGMNTEAFF.

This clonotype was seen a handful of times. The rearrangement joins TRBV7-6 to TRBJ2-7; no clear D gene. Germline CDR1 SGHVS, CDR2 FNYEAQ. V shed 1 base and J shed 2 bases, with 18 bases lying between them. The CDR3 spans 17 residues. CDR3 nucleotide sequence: TGTGCCAGCAGCTTAGACCTACCTCTGGGCAGTCCCTACGAGCAGTACTTC. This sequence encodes CASSLDLPLGSPYEQYF.

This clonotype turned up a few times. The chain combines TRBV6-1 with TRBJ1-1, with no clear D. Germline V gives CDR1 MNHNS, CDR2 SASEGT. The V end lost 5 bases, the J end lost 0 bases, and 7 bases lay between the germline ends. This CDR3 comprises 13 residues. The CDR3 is CASSSIMNTEAFF. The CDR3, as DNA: TGTGCCAGCAGTTCAATCATGAACACTGAAGCTTTCTTT.

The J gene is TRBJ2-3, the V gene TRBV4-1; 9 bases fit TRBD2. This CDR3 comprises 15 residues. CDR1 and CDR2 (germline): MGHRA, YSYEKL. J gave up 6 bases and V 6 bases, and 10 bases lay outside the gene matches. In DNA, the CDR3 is TGCGCCAGCAGTTTCGTCCAGCGGGAGGATGATACGCAGTATTTT. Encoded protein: CASSFVQREDDTQYF.

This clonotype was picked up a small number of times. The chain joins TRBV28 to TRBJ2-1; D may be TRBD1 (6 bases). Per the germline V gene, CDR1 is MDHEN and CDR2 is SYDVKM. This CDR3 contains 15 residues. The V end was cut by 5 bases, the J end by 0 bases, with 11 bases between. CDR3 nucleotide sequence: TGTGCCAGCAGTGCAGACAGGAGCTCCTACAATGAGCAGTTCTTC. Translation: CASSADRSSYNEQFF.

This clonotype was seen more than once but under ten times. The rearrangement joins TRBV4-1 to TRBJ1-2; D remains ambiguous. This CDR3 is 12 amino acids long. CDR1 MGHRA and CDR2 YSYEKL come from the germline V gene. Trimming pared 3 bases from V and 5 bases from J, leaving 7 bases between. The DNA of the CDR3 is TGCGCCAGCAGCCATCAGGCATATGGCTACACCTTC. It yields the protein CASSHQAYGYTF.

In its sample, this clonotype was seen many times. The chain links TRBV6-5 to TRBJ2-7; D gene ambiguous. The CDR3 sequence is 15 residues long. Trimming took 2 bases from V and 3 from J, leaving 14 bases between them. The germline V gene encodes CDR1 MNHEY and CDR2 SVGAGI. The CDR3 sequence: CASSYASHSFYEQYF. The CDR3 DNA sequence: TGTGCCAGCAGTTACGCCTCGCACAGCTTCTACGAGCAGTACTTC.

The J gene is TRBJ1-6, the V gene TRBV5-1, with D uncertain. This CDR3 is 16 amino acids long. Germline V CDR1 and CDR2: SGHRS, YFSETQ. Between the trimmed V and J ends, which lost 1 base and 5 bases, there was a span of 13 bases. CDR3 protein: CASSLRWVVDNSPLHF. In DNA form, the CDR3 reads TGCGCCAGCAGCTTGAGATGGGTCGTGGATAATTCACCCCTCCACTTT.

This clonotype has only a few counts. CDR3 amino acids: CASNPRGDEPQHF. CDR3 nucleotides: TGTGCCAGCAACCCCCGAGGGGACGAGCCCCAGCATTTT. The gene calls are TRBV27 and TRBJ1-5; perhaps TRBD1 as D (5 bases). The germline gives CDR1 MNHEY, CDR2 SMNVEV (reference sequence). Trimming took off 7 bases at V and 8 bases at J, with 15 bases between the two ends. The length of the CDR3 is 13 residues.

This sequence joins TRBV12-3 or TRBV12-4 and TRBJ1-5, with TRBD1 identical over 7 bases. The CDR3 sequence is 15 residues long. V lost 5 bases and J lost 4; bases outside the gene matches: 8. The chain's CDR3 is CASSPGTAENQPQHF. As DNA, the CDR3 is TGTGCCAGCAGTCCCGGGACAGCCGAGAATCAGCCCCAGCATTTT.

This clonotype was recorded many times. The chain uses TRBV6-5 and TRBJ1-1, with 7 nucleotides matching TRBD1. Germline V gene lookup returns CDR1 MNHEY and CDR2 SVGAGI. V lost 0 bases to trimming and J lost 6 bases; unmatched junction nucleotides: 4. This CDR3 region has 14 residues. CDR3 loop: CASSYSGGRAEAFF. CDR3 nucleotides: TGTGCCAGCAGTTACTCAGGGGGCCGGGCTGAAGCTTTCTTT.

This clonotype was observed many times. The CDR3 nucleotides read TGTGCCAGCAGCAGCGGGACCTCACGGGATGAGACCCAGTACTTC. It specifies CASSSGTSRDETQYF. V usage is TRBV6-1 and J usage is TRBJ2-5; TRBD2 matches at 7 bases. This CDR3 has 15 amino acids. The J segment lost 5 bases and the V segment lost 6 bases, leaving 12 bases of the junction unmatched. In germline, CDR1 is MNHNS, CDR2 SASEGT.

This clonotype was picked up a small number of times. CDR3 region: CASSSAFRDRDTEAFF. Here the CDR3 DNA reads TGTGCCAGCAGTTCGGCATTCCGGGACAGGGATACTGAAGCTTTCTTT. The J gene is TRBJ1-1, the V gene TRBV28; 9 nucleotides line up with TRBD1. The CDR3 has 16 residues. With V trimmed by 4 bases and J by 5 bases, 11 bases remained unmatched. CDR1 and CDR2 from the germline V gene are MDHEN and SYDVKM.

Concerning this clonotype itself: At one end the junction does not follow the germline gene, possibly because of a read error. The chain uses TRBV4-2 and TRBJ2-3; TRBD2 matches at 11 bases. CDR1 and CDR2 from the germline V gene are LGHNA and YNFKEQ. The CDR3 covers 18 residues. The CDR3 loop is CASSQDKIAGGSTDTLYF. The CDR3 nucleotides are TGTGCCAGCAGCCAAGATAAGATAGCGGGAGGGAGCACAGATACGCTGTATTTT.

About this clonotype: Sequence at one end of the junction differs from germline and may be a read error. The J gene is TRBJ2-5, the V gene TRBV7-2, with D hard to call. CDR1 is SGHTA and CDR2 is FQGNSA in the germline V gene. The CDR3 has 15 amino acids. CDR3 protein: CSSSPIGPPGETQYF. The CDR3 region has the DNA TGTTCCAGCAGCCCAATAGGACCGCCCGGAGAGACCCAGTACTTC.

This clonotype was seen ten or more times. CDR3 amino acids: CASSLWTGGYEQYF. The CDR3 DNA follows: TGTGCCAGCAGTTTGTGGACAGGGGGGTACGAGCAGTACTTC. V gene TRBV27 combines with J gene TRBJ2-7; TRBD1 matches at 10 bases. CDR3 size: 14 residues. Trimming removed 3 bases from V and 4 bases from J; junction bases left unmatched: 3. In germline, CDR1 is MNHEY, CDR2 SMNVEV (reference sequence).

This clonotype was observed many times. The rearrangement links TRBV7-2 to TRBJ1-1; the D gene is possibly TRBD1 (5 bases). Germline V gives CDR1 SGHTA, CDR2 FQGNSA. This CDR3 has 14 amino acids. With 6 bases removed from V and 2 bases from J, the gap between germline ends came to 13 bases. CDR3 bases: TGTGCCAGCAGTTTGGTCCAGGGAAACACTGAAGCTTTCTTT. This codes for CASSLVQGNTEAFF.

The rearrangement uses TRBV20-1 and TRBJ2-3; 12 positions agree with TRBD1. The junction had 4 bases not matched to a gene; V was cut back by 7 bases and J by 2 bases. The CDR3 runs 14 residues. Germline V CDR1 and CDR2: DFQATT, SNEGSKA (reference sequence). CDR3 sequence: CSVGTGGFTDTQYF. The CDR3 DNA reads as TGCAGTGTCGGGACAGGGGGCTTCACAGATACGCAGTATTTT.

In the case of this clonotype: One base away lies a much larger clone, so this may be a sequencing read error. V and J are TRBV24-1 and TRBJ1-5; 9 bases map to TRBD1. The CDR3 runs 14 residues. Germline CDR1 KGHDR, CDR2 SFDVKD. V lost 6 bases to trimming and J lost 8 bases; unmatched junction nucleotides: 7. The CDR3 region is CATSKGQGVEPQHF. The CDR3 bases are TGTGCCACCAGTAAGGGACAGGGAGTAGAGCCCCAGCATTTT.

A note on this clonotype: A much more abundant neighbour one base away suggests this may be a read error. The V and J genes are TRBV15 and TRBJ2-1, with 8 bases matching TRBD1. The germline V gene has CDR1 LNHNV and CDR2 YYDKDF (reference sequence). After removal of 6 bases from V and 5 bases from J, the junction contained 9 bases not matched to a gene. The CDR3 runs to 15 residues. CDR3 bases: TGTGCCACCAGTACAGGGGGAGAGGGGGACAATGAGCAGTTCTTC. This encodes CATSTGGEGDNEQFF.

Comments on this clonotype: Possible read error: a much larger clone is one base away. The CDR3 loop is CASSLREGNHQPQDF. CDR3 bases: TGTGCCAGCAGTTTAAGGGAGGGGAACCATCAGCCCCAGGATTTT. The gene calls are TRBV28 and TRBJ1-5; a possible D gene is TRBD1 (5 bases). CDR1 is MDHEN, CDR2 SYDVKM, per germline. This CDR3 spans 15 amino acids.

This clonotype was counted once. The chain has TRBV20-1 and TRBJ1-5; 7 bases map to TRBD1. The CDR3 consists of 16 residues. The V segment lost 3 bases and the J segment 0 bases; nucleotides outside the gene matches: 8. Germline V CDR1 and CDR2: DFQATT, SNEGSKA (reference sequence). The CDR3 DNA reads TGCAGTGCTAGCCCCCCGGGACAGATTAGCAATCAGCCCCAGCATTTT. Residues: CSASPPGQISNQPQHF.